This TCR delta chain was found in a study of gamma-delta T cells after stem cell transplantation. TCRdb re-processed the RT-PCR reads using CATT. The data contain about 1,300 delta-chain clones, 2% of them singletons. V was pared by 0 bases and J by 3 bases, with 7 bases of the junction left unmatched. The CDR3 consists of 16 residues. Per germline, CDR1 GEAIGNYY and CDR2 EKD. The chain uses TRDV2 and TRDJ1, with 9 bases fitting TRDD3. This TCR was recovered from a human donor. It is not recorded whose cells these are; they may come from a transplant donor. Sample: gamma-delta T cells. CDR3 sequence reads: CACDTVSLGDPDKLIF. In DNA form, the CDR3 reads TGTGCCTGTGACACCGTTAGCCTGGGGGATCCCGATAAACTCATCTTT.